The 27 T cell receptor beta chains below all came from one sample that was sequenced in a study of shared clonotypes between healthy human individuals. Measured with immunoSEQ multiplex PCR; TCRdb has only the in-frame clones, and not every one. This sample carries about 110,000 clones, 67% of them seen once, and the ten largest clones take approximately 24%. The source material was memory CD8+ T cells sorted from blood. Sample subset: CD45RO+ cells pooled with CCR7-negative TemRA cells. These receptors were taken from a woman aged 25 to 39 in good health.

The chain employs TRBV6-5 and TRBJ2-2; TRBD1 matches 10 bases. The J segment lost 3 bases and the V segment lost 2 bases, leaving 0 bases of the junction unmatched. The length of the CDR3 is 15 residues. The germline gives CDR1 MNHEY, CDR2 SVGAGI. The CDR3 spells CASSYGTGDTGELFF. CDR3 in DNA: TGTGCCAGCAGTTACGGGACAGGGGACACCGGGGAGCTGTTTTTT.

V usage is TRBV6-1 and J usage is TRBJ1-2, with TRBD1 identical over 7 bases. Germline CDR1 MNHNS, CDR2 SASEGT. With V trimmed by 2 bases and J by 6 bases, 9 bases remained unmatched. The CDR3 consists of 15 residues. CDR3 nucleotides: TGTGCCAGCAGTGAAATCGAGGACAGGATCAATGGCTACACCTTC. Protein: CASSEIEDRINGYTF.

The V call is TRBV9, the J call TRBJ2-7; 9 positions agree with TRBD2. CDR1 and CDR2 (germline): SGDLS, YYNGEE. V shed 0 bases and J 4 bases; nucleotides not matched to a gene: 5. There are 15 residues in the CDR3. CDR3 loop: CASSVGVAGVYEQYF. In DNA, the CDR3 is TGTGCCAGCAGCGTAGGGGTAGCGGGAGTTTACGAGCAGTACTTC.

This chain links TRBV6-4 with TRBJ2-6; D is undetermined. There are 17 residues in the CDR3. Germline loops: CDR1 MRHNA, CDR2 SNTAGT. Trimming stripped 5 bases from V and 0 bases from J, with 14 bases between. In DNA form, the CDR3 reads TGTGCCAGCAGTTTAAGAGGTTGGCACTCTGGGGCCAACGTCCTGACTTTC. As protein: CASSLRGWHSGANVLTF.

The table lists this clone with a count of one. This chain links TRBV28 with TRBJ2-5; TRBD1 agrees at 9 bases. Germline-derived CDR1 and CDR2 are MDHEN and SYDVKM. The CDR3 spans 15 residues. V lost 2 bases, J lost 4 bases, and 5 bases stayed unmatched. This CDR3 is CASSLRDRVLETQYF. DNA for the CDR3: TGTGCCAGCAGTTTAAGGGACAGGGTGTTAGAGACCCAGTACTTC.

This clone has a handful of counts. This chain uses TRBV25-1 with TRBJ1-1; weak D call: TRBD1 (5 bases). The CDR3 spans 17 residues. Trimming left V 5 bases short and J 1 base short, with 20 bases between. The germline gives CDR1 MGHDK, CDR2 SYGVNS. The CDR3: CASSPAGGPRRNTEAFF. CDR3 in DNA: TGTGCCAGCAGTCCCGCGGGGGGTCCCCGGCGGAACACTGAAGCTTTCTTT.

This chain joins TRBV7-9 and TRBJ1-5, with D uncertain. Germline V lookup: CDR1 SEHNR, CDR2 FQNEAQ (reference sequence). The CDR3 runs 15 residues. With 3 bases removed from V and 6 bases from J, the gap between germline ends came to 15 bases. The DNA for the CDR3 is TGTGCCAGCAGCTTGGCCCGGGCCGTTCCTCAGCCCCAGCATTTT. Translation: CASSLARAVPQPQHF. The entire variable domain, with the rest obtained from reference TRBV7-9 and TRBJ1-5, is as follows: DTGVSQNPRHKITKRGQNVTFRCDPISEHNRLYWYRQTLGQGPEFLTYFQNEAQLEKSRLLSDRFSAERPKGSFSTLEIQRTEQGDSAMYLCASSLARAVPQPQHFGDGTRLSIL.

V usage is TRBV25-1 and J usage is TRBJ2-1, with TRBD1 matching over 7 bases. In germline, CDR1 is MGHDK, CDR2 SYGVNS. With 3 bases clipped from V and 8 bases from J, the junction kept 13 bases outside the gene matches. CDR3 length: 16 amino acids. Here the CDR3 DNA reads TGTGCCAGCAGTGAGAAGAGGGGGCGCGAAGTCTATGAGCAGTTCTTC. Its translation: CASSEKRGREVYEQFF. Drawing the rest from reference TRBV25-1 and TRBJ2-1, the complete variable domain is EADIYQTPRYLVIGTGKKITLECSQTMGHDKMYWYQQDPGMELHLIHYSYGVNSTEKGDLSSESTVSRIRTEHFPLTLESARPSHTSQYLCASSEKRGREVYEQFFGPGTRLTVL.

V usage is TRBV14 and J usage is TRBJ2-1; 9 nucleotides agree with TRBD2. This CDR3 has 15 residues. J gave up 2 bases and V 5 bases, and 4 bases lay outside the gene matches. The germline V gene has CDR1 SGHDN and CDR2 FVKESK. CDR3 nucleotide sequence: TGTGCCAGCAGCAATCTAGCGGGGCCCTACAATGAGCAGTTCTTC. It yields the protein CASSNLAGPYNEQFF.

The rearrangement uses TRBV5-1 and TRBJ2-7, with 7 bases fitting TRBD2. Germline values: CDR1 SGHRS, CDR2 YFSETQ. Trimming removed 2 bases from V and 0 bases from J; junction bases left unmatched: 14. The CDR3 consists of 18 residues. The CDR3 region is CASSLARAGEPSSYEQYF. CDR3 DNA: TGCGCCAGCAGCTTAGCCCGGGCGGGAGAACCATCCTCCTACGAGCAGTACTTC.

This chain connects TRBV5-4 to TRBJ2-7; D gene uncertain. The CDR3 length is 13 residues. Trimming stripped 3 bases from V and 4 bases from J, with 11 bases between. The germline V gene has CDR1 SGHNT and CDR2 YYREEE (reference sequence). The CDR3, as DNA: TGTGCCAGCAGCTGGACCGAGATTTACGAGCAGTACTTC. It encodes CASSWTEIYEQYF.

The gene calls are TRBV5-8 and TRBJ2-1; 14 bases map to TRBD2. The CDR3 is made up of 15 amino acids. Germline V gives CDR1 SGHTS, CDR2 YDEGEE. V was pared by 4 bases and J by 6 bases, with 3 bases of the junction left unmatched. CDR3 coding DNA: TGTGCCAGCAGCCAGGGACTAGCGGGAGCCAATGAGCAGTTCTTC. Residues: CASSQGLAGANEQFF.

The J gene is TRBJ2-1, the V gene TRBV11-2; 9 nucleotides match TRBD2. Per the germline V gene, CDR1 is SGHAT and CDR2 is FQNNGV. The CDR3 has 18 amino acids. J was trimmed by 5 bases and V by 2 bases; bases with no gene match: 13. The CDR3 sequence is CASSLSLRASGVHNEQFF. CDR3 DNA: TGTGCCAGCAGCTTATCACTTCGGGCTAGCGGGGTCCACAATGAGCAGTTCTTC.

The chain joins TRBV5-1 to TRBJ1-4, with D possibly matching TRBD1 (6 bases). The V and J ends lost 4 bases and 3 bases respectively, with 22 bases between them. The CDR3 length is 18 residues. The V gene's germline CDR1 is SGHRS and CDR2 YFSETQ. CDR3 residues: CASSAPQPNRASNEKLFF. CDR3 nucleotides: TGCGCCAGCAGCGCACCGCAACCCAACAGGGCGTCTAATGAAAAACTGTTTTTT.

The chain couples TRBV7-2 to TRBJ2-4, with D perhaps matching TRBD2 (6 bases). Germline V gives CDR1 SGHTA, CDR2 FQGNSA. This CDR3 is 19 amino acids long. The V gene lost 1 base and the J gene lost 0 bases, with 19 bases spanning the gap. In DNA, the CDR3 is TGTGCCAGCAGCTTAGACACCCGCCCCGGGAGTCTAGCCAAAAACATTCAGTACTTC. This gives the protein CASSLDTRPGSLAKNIQYF.

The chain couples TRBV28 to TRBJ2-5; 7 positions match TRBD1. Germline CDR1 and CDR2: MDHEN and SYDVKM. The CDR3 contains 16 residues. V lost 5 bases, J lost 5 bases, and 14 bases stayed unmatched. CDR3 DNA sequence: TGTGCCAGCAGTGAATATGGGTACAGGGGAGAGGAGACCCAGTACTTC. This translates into CASSEYGYRGEETQYF.

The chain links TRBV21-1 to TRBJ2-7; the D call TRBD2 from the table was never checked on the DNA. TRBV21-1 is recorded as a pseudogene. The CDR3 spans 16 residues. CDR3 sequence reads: CASSKDGLASFHEQYF. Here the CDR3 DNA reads TGTGCCAGCAGCAAAGATGGGCTAGCGAGTTTCCACGAGCAGTACTTC.

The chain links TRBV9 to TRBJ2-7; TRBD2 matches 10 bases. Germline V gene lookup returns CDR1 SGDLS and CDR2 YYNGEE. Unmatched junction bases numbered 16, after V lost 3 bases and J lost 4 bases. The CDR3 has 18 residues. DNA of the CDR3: TGTGCCAGCAGCGGGTTGGACAACCTAGCGGGAGAGGGTTACGAGCAGTACTTC. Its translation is CASSGLDNLAGEGYEQYF.

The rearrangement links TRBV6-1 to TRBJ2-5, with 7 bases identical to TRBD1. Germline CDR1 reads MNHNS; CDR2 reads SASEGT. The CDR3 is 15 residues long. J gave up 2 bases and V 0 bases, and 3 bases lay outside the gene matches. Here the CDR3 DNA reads TGTGCCAGCAGTGAAGCACCGGGACAGCAAGAGACCCAGTACTTC. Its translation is CASSEAPGQQETQYF.

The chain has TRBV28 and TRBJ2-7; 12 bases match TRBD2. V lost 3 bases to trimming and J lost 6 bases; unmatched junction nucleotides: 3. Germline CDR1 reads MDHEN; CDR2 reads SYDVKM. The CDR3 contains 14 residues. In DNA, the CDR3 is TGTGCCAGCAGTTTGACTAGCGGGAGAGGCGAGCAGTACTTC. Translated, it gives CASSLTSGRGEQYF.

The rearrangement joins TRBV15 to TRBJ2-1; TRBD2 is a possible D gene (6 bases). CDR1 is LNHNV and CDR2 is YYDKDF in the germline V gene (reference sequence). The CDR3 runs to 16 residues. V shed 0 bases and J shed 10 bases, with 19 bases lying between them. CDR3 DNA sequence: TGTGCCACCAGCAGAGAGTCGCGGCTAGCGATCGAGGAGCAGTTCTTC. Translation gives CATSRESRLAIEEQFF.

The CDR3 reads CASSRTLGGAQYF. In nucleotides, the CDR3 is TGTGCCAGCAGCCGGACTCTCGGGGGCGCACAGTACTTC. The gene calls are TRBV7-6 and TRBJ2-7; D is possibly TRBD1 or TRBD2 (6 bases each). This CDR3 has 13 residues. V was shortened by 5 bases and J by 10 bases, with 18 bases between the two germline ends. Germline V gene lookup returns CDR1 SGHVS and CDR2 FNYEAQ. The entire variable domain, with the rest obtained from reference TRBV7-6 and TRBJ2-7, is as follows: GAGVSQSPRYKVTKRGQDVALRCDPISGHVSLYWYRQALGQGPEFLTYFNYEAQQDKSGLPNDRFSAERPEGSISTLTIQRTEQRDSAMYRCASSRTLGGAQYFGPGTRLTVT.

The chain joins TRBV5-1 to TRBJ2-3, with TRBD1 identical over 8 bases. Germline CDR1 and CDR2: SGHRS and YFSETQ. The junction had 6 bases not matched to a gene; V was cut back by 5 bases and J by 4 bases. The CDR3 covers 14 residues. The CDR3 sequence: CASRRQGNSDTQYF. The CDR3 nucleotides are TGCGCCAGCAGGCGACAGGGGAACTCAGATACGCAGTATTTT.

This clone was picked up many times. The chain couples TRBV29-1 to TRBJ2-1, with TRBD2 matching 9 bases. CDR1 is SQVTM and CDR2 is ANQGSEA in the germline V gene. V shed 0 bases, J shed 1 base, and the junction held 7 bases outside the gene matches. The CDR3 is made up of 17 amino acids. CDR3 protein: CSVEDQLAGLSYNEQFF. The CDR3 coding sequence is TGCAGCGTTGAAGATCAGCTAGCGGGATTGTCCTACAATGAGCAGTTCTTC.

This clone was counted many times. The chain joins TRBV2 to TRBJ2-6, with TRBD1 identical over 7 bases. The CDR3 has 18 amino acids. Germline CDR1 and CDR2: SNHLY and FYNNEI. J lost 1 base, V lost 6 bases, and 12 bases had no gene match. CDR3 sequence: CASRSPSGGTSGANVLTF. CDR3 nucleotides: TGTGCCAGCAGATCCCCCTCAGGGGGTACATCTGGGGCCAACGTCCTGACTTTC.

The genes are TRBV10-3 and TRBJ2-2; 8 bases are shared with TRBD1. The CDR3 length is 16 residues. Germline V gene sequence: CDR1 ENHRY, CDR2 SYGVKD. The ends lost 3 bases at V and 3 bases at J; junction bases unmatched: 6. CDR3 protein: CAISDGGDRYTGELFF. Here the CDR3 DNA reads TGTGCCATCAGTGATGGAGGGGACAGGTACACCGGGGAGCTGTTTTTT.

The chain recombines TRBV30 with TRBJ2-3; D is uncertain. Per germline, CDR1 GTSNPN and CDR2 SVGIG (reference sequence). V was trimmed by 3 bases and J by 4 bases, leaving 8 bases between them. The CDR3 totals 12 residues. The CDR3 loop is CAWRGLPDTQYF. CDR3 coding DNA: TGTGCCTGGAGGGGTCTGCCAGATACGCAGTATTTT.